The 7 T cell receptor beta chains reported below all come from one sample, sequenced in a study of blood T cell repertoires in COVID-19. Sequenced by immunoSEQ multiplex PCR; TCRdb stores in-frame clones only, minus some. Of around 300,000 clones listed, 80% to 95% are singletons. Sequences were obtained from peripheral blood. Receptors were obtained from a woman aged 25 to 39 with COVID-19, enrolled during active disease.

The chain uses TRBV30 and TRBJ1-6; D is unclear. V gave up 0 bases and J gave up 0 bases, with 9 bases separating them. The germline gives CDR1 GTSNPN, CDR2 SVGIG (reference sequence). The CDR3 covers 16 residues. The CDR3 reads CAWSVISSSYNSPLHF. The CDR3 DNA follows: TGTGCCTGGAGTGTAATCTCGAGCTCCTATAATTCACCCCTCCACTTT.

V usage is TRBV2 and J usage is TRBJ2-1; 7 nucleotides agree with TRBD2. Germline lookup yields CDR1 SNHLY and CDR2 FYNNEI. The CDR3 is made up of 12 amino acids. V gave up 3 bases and J gave up 12 bases; unmatched junction bases: 5. As DNA, the CDR3 is TGTGCCAGCAGTGAGACTAGCAGGACGCAGTTCTTC. As protein: CASSETSRTQFF.

This clone was picked up a small number of times. CDR3 sequence: CASSQDLASPLHF. CDR3 nucleotide sequence: TGTGCCAGCAGCCAAGACCTGGCTTCCCCCTTGCATTTT. The rearrangement uses TRBV3-1 (or the pseudogene TRBV3-2) and TRBJ1-5; D is unclear. The CDR3 has 13 residues. Germline V CDR1 and CDR2: LGHDT, YNNKEL (reference sequence). Trimming shortened V by 0 bases and J by 15 bases, and 15 bases separated the two germline ends.

The genes are TRBV9 and TRBJ1-4; D possibly corresponds to TRBD1 (5 bases). V lost 2 bases, J lost 6 bases, and 17 bases lay in between. Per germline, CDR1 SGDLS and CDR2 YYNGEE. This CDR3 spans 16 amino acids. The CDR3 DNA reads TGTGCCAGCAGCGTTTCCTCTGGCGGGGGAGATGAAAAACTGTTTTTT. Residues: CASSVSSGGGDEKLFF.

The chain joins TRBV19 to TRBJ1-3; tentatively, D is TRBD1 (5 bases). V was trimmed by 2 bases and J by 4 bases, leaving 6 bases between them. Germline CDR1 and CDR2: LNHDA and SQIVND (reference sequence). The CDR3 spans 13 residues. The DNA for the CDR3 is TGTGCCAGTAGTATACAGGGAGGAAACACCATATATTTT. It is translated as CASSIQGGNTIYF.

The rearrangement links TRBV6-5 to TRBJ2-1; D ambiguous. Trimming took 4 bases from V and 6 from J, leaving 10 bases between them. CDR1 is MNHEY and CDR2 is SVGAGI in the germline V gene. CDR3 length equals 13 residues. The DNA of the CDR3 is TGTGCCAGCAGTTTCGACAATATCAATGAGCAGTTCTTC. It specifies CASSFDNINEQFF.

The rearrangement links TRBV6-5 to TRBJ1-6, with TRBD1 as a possible D gene (5 bases). V was shortened by 6 bases and J by 8 bases, with 14 bases between the two germline ends. The CDR3 spans 14 residues. CDR1 is MNHEY, CDR2 SVGAGI, per germline. The CDR3 spells CASRMGRADSPLHF. In DNA, the CDR3 is TGTGCCAGCAGAATGGGCAGGGCGGATTCACCCCTCCACTTT.